A single sample gave rise to the 24 T cell receptor beta chains below, sequenced in a study of cytomegalovirus exposure and HLA in healthy donors. PCR amplification relied on 60 Vbeta primers (plus 13 Jbeta primers). The repertoire was sequenced with immunoSEQ multiplex PCR; TCRdb's copy has only in-frame clones and lacks some. The sample records 95,000 to 100,000 clones, about 75% being singletons. The sample was PBMCs. These receptors were taken from a middle-aged man in good health and CMV-seronegative.

This clone was recorded a few times. The chain uses TRBV4-2 and TRBJ2-7; possible D gene TRBD1, 6 bases. The CDR3 has 17 amino acids. Deletions cut 0 bases from V and 2 bases from J, with 17 bases between. CDR1 and CDR2 (germline): LGHNA, YNFKEQ. The CDR3 spells CASSQDYVKGVAYEQYF. DNA for the CDR3: TGTGCCAGCAGCCAAGACTATGTTAAGGGGGTCGCCTACGAGCAGTACTTC.

V is TRBV5-6 and J is TRBJ1-6, with 7 nucleotides matching TRBD1. The CDR3 covers 15 residues. Germline V gene sequence: CDR1 SGHDT, CDR2 YYEEEE. The ends lost 0 bases at V and 8 bases at J; junction bases unmatched: 5. DNA of the CDR3: TGTGCCAGCAGCTTGGATACAGGGGTTGATTCACCCCTCCACTTT. It encodes CASSLDTGVDSPLHF. The variable domain in full, completed from reference TRBV5-6 and TRBJ1-6, reads DAGVTQSPTHLIKTRGQQVTLRCSPKSGHDTVSWYQQALGQGPQFIFQYYEEEERQRGNFPDRFSGHQFPNYSSELNVNALLLGDSALYLCASSLDTGVDSPLHFGNGTRLTVT.

The genes are TRBV4-3 and TRBJ1-4; D not resolved. The germline V gene has CDR1 LGHNA and CDR2 YSLEER. The CDR3 runs 13 residues. V was pared by 4 bases and J by 4 bases, with 7 bases between. Here the CDR3 reads CASSLYFNEKLFF. In nucleotides, the CDR3 is TGCGCCAGCAGCCTATATTTTAATGAAAAACTGTTTTTT.

This clone was seen a single time. This chain links TRBV19 with TRBJ1-1; D might be TRBD1 (5 bases). V lost 7 bases and J lost 7, with 16 bases in between. Germline loops: CDR1 LNHDA, CDR2 SQIVND (reference sequence). The CDR3 covers 13 residues. CDR3 in amino acids: CASKEGQYGEAFF. The CDR3 DNA reads TGTGCCAGTAAGGAGGGGCAGTATGGTGAAGCTTTCTTT. The complete variable domain, with remaining parts taken from reference TRBV19 and TRBJ1-1, reads DGGITQSPKYLFRKEGQNVTLSCEQNLNHDAMYWYRQDPGQGLRLIYYSQIVNDFQKGDIAEGYSVSREKKESFPLTVTSAQKNPTAFYLCASKEGQYGEAFFGQGTRLTVV.

This CDR3 is CASRGSGANVLTF. The CDR3, as DNA: TGTGCCTCCAGGGGCTCTGGGGCCAACGTCCTGACTTTC. This chain connects TRBV30 to TRBJ2-6; the D gene is possibly TRBD1 (6 bases). Germline V lookup: CDR1 GTSNPN, CDR2 SVGIG (reference sequence). This CDR3 spans 13 amino acids. V was cut by 7 bases and J by 0 bases, with 7 bases left in between.

This sequence joins TRBV5-4 and TRBJ2-2; D possibly corresponds to TRBD2 (5 bases). With 4 bases removed from V and 8 bases from J, the gap between germline ends came to 12 bases. Germline V gene data show CDR1 as SGHNT and CDR2 as YYREEE (reference sequence). This CDR3 has 13 amino acids. DNA of the CDR3: TGTGCCAGCAGCAAGGAGGAAACGGGGGAGCTGTTTTTT. It is translated as CASSKEETGELFF.

The chain has TRBV19 and TRBJ1-5, with D maybe TRBD1 (6 bases). The CDR3 has 14 amino acids. The V gene's germline CDR1 is LNHDA and CDR2 SQIVND (reference sequence). With 7 bases removed from V and 4 bases from J, the gap between germline ends came to 14 bases. CDR3 DNA sequence: TGTGCCAGTAAGAGGACAGCGATAAATCAGCCCCAGCATTTT. Protein: CASKRTAINQPQHF. Filled out from reference TRBV19 and TRBJ1-5, the complete variable domain reads DGGITQSPKYLFRKEGQNVTLSCEQNLNHDAMYWYRQDPGQGLRLIYYSQIVNDFQKGDIAEGYSVSREKKESFPLTVTSAQKNPTAFYLCASKRTAINQPQHFGDGTRLSIL.

This chain connects TRBV29-1 to TRBJ1-1; D perhaps matches TRBD1 (5 bases). CDR3 length: 15 amino acids. The V and J ends lost 2 bases and 1 base respectively, with 14 bases between them. Germline loops: CDR1 SQVTM, CDR2 ANQGSEA. The CDR3 reads CSVETIGAENTEAFF. In DNA form, the CDR3 reads TGCAGCGTTGAAACGATTGGGGCAGAGAACACTGAAGCTTTCTTT.

As regards this clone: The same CDR3 can be traced to other DNA sequences in this sample. The V call is TRBV6-5, the J call TRBJ2-5; D ambiguous. V lost 2 bases and J 4 bases, leaving 5 bases between the germline ends. The CDR3 has 12 residues. Looked up from germline, CDR1 is MNHEY and CDR2 is SVGAGI. The CDR3 loop reads CASSYRGETQYF. The CDR3 bases are TGTGCCAGCAGTTACCGAGGAGAGACCCAGTACTTC.

J is TRBJ2-3 and V is TRBV5-1; 11 bases line up with TRBD1. The CDR3 runs 15 residues. In germline, CDR1 is SGHRS, CDR2 YFSETQ. V trimming: 7 bases; J trimming: 3 bases; junction bases outside the gene matches: 7. CDR3 region: CASFRGQGGTDTQYF. Here the CDR3 DNA reads TGCGCCAGCTTTCGGGGACAGGGGGGGACAGATACGCAGTATTTT.

This chain uses TRBV7-2 with TRBJ2-7; the D gene is possibly TRBD2 (5 bases). Germline V CDR1 and CDR2: SGHTA, FQGNSA. The V gene lost 4 bases and the J gene lost 3 bases, with 7 bases spanning the gap. The CDR3 covers 12 residues. The CDR3 loop is CASSSDFYEQYF. Here the CDR3 DNA reads TGTGCCAGCAGCTCGGACTTCTACGAGCAGTACTTC.

The rearrangement joins TRBV19 to TRBJ2-4; D remains unclear. The CDR3 sequence is 11 residues long. V was pared by 3 bases and J by 15 bases, with 12 bases between. Germline V gives CDR1 LNHDA, CDR2 SQIVND (reference sequence). Written as DNA, the CDR3 is TGTGCCAGTAGTATGCGTCGCGAGCTGTACTTC. Its protein is CASSMRRELYF.

This clone has a handful of counts. The V and J genes are TRBV21-1 and TRBJ2-5; TRBD1 is the table's D call and was not checked against the DNA. TRBV21-1 is labeled a pseudogene. CDR3 length equals 15 residues. The CDR3 reads CASSHRGLFQETQYF. The CDR3 DNA reads TGTGCCAGCAGCCACAGGGGGCTCTTCCAAGAGACCCAGTACTTC.

The V and J genes are TRBV2 and TRBJ2-7, with D possibly being TRBD1 (7 bases). CDR1 is SNHLY, CDR2 FYNNEI, per germline. CDR3 size: 16 residues. Trimming pared 6 bases from V and 1 base from J, leaving 19 bases between. The CDR3 loop is CASSYSKGAGSYEQYF. CDR3 nucleotide sequence: TGTGCCAGCAGCTACTCTAAGGGGGCGGGGTCCTACGAGCAGTACTTC.

The V and J genes are TRBV25-1 and TRBJ2-7, with 8 positions matching TRBD1. CDR3 size: 13 residues. The J segment lost 5 bases and the V segment lost 4 bases, leaving 4 bases of the junction unmatched. Germline CDR1 is MGHDK and CDR2 is SYGVNS. CDR3 in DNA: TGTGCCAGCAGTGCCCGACAGGGGCACGAGCAGTACTTC. Translated: CASSARQGHEQYF.

The chain is built from TRBV6-1 and TRBJ2-1; 9 nucleotides agree with TRBD2. Germline CDR1 is MNHNS and CDR2 is SASEGT. The CDR3 covers 16 residues. V shed 1 base and J 3 bases; nucleotides not matched to a gene: 4. In nucleotides, the CDR3 is TGTGCCAGCAGTGAAGTGGCTAGCGGGATCTACAATGAGCAGTTCTTC. It yields the protein CASSEVASGIYNEQFF.

The rearrangement joins TRBV6-1 to TRBJ1-5; 9 nucleotides line up with TRBD1. Germline CDR1 and CDR2: MNHNS and SASEGT. The length of the CDR3 is 14 residues. With 7 bases clipped from V and 5 bases from J, the junction kept 6 bases outside the gene matches. For the CDR3, the DNA is TGTGCCAGCACGGGACAGGGTGGGGATCAGCCCCAGCATTTT. This codes for CASTGQGGDQPQHF.

The DNA of the CDR3 is TGCGCCAGCAGTACTCCTTCGTGGACCCAGTACTTC. It specifies CASSTPSWTQYF. The chain recombines TRBV10-2 with TRBJ2-5, with D unclear. The ends were cut back, 5 bases at V and 7 bases at J, with 11 bases in the middle. Germline V CDR1 and CDR2: WSHSY, SAAADI. The CDR3 contains 12 residues.

This clone was recorded a few times. CDR3 residues: CASRPPSGGEQYF. In DNA form, the CDR3 reads TGTGCCAGCAGACCTCCTTCCGGGGGCGAGCAGTACTTC. The J gene is TRBJ2-7, the V gene TRBV6-5; a weak D match, TRBD2 (6 bases). This CDR3 is 13 amino acids long. Germline CDR1 is MNHEY and CDR2 is SVGAGI. V lost 6 bases, J lost 6 bases, and 15 bases lay in between.

A few counts support this clone. The chain couples TRBV5-1 to TRBJ2-3; TRBD1 agrees at 8 bases. Germline lookup yields CDR1 SGHRS and CDR2 YFSETQ. The CDR3 totals 15 residues. The trim removed 4 bases at V and 1 base at J, leaving 5 bases unmatched. Here the CDR3 DNA reads TGCGCCAGCAGCCGGGAGACAGGGGGCACAGATACGCAGTATTTT. Its protein product is CASSRETGGTDTQYF.

The V call is TRBV28, the J call TRBJ1-1; 9 nucleotides line up with TRBD1. The CDR3 is made up of 13 amino acids. V trimming: 3 bases; J trimming: 7 bases; junction bases outside the gene matches: 3. The V gene's germline CDR1 is MDHEN and CDR2 SYDVKM. CDR3 protein: CASSFGTGYEAFF. The CDR3 DNA sequence: TGTGCCAGCAGTTTCGGGACAGGGTATGAAGCTTTCTTT.

This chain links TRBV5-1 with TRBJ2-3, with 11 bases fitting TRBD2. With 2 bases clipped from V and 4 bases from J, the junction kept 6 bases outside the gene matches. The V gene's germline CDR1 is SGHRS and CDR2 YFSETQ. This CDR3 has 16 residues. CDR3 DNA: TGCGCCAGCAGCTTATCACTAGCGGGAGATTCAGATACGCAGTATTTT. Translating it yields CASSLSLAGDSDTQYF.

The genes are TRBV5-1 and TRBJ2-7; 9 bases align to TRBD1. CDR3 length: 14 amino acids. Germline V CDR1 and CDR2: SGHRS, YFSETQ. V dropped 4 bases and J dropped 1; count of bases not matched to a gene: 3. This CDR3 is CASSIGTGSYEQYF. CDR3 DNA sequence: TGCGCCAGCAGCATCGGGACAGGGTCCTACGAGCAGTACTTC. Full variable domain (missing parts from reference TRBV5-1 and TRBJ2-7): KAGVTQTPRYLIKTRGQQVTLSCSPISGHRSVSWYQQTPGQGLQFLFEYFSETQRNKGNFPGRFSGRQFSNSRSEMNVSTLELGDSALYLCASSIGTGSYEQYFGPGTRLTVT.

As to this clone: One end of the junction varies from germline; a read error may be responsible. The genes are TRBV7-9 and TRBJ2-5; D perhaps matches TRBD2 (6 bases). From germline, CDR1 is SEHNR and CDR2 FQNEAQ (reference sequence). The CDR3 totals 16 residues. Written as DNA, the CDR3 is TGTTCCAGCAGCTTAGCGGTATCGGCAGGCCCGGAGACCCAGTACTTC. Translating gives CSSSLAVSAGPETQYF.